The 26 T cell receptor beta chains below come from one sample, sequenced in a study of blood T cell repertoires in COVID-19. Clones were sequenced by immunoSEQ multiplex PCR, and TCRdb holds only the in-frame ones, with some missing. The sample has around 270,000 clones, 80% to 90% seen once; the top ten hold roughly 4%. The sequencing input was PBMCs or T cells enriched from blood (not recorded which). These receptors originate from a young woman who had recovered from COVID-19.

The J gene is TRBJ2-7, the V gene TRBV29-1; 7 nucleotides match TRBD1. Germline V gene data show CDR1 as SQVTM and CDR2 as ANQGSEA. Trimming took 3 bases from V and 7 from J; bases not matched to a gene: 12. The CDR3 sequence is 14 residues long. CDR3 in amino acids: CSVEVGQGVWEQYF. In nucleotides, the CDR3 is TGCAGCGTTGAGGTGGGCCAGGGGGTTTGGGAGCAGTACTTC.

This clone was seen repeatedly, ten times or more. The CDR3 here is CASSPHPWDYTDTQYF. CDR3 DNA: TGTGCCAGCAGTCCTCACCCGTGGGACTACACAGATACGCAGTATTTT. This chain connects TRBV14 to TRBJ2-3; 7 nucleotides align to TRBD2. This CDR3 region has 16 residues. Germline V gene data show CDR1 as SGHDN and CDR2 as FVKESK. Unmatched junction bases numbered 11, after V lost 6 bases and J lost 2 bases.

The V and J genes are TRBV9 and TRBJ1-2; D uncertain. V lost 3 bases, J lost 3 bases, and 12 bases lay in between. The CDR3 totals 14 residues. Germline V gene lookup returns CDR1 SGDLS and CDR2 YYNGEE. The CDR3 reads CASSGGGWDYGYTF. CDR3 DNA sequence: TGTGCCAGCAGCGGAGGCGGTTGGGACTATGGCTACACCTTC.

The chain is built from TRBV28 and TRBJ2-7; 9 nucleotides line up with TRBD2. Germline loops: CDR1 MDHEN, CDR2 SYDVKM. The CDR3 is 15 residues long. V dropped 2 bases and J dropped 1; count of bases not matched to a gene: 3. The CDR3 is CASSLTAGGSYEQYF. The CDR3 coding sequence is TGTGCCAGCAGTTTAACAGCGGGAGGTTCCTACGAGCAGTACTTC.

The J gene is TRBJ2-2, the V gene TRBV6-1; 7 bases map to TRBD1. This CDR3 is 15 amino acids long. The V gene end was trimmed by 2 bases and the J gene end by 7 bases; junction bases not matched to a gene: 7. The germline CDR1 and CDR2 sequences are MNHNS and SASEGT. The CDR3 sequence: CASSESAGDSGELFF. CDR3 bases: TGTGCCAGCAGTGAATCGGCAGGGGACAGCGGGGAGCTGTTTTTT.

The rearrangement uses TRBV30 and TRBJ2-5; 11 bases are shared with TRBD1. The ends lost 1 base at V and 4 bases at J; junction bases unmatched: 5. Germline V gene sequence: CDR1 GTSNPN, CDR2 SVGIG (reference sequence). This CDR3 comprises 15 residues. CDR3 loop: CAWSGDRGGPETQYF. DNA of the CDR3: TGTGCCTGGAGTGGGGACAGGGGGGGACCAGAGACCCAGTACTTC.

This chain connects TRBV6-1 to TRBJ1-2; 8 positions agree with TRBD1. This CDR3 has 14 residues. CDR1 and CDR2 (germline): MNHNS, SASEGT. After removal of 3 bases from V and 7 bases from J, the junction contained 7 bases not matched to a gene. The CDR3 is CASSDSRGLGGYTF. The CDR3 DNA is TGTGCCAGCAGTGATAGCAGGGGGCTGGGTGGCTACACCTTC.

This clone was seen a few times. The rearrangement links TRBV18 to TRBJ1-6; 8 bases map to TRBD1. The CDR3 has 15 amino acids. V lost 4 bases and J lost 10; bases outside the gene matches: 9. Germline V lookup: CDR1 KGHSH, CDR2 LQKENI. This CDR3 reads CASSQDRAGNSPLHF. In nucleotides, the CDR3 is TGTGCCAGCTCACAGGACAGGGCGGGCAACTCACCCCTCCACTTT.

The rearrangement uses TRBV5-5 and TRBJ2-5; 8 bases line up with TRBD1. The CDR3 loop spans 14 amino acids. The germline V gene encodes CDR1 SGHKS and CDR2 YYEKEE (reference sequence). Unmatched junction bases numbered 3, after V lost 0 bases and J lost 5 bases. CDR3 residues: CASSLAAGGETQYF. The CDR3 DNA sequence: TGTGCCAGCAGCTTGGCCGCAGGGGGCGAGACCCAGTACTTC.

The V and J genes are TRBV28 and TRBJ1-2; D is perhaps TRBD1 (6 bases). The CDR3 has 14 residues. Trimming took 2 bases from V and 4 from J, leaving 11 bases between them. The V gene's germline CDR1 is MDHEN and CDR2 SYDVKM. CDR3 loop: CASSLPGVTYGYTF. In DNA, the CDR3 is TGTGCCAGCAGTTTACCAGGGGTGACCTATGGCTACACCTTC.

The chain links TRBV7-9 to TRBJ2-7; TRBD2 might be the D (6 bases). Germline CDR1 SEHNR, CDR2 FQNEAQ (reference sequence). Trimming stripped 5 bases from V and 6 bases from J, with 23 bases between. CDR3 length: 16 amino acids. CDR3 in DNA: TGTGCCAGCAGCCCTAAAACCCGGACTACCACCCTCGAGCAGTACTTC. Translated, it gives CASSPKTRTTTLEQYF.

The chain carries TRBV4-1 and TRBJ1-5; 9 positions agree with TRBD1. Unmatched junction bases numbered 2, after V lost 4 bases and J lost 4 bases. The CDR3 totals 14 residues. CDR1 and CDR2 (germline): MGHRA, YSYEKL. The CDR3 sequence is CASSRDRVNQPQHF. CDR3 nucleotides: TGCGCCAGCAGCCGGGACAGGGTAAATCAGCCCCAGCATTTT.

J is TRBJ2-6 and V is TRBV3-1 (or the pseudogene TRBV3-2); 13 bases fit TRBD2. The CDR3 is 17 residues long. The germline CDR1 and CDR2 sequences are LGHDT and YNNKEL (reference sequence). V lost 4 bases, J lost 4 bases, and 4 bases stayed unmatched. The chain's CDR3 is CASSPGLAGSGANVLTF. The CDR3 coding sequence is TGTGCCAGCAGCCCGGGACTAGCGGGGTCCGGGGCCAACGTCCTGACTTTC.

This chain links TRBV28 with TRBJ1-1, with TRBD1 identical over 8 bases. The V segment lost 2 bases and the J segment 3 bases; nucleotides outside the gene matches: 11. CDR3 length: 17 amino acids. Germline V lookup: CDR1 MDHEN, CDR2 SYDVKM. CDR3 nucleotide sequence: TGTGCCAGCAGTTTACTGAAGGACAGGGCGGCGGACACTGAAGCTTTCTTT. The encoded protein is CASSLLKDRAADTEAFF.

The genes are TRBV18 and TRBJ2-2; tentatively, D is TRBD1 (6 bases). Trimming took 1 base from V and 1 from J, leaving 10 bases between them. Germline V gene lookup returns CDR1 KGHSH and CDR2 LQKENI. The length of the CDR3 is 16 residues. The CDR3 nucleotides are TGTGCCAGCTCACCACAATCAGGGGAGAACACCGGGGAGCTGTTTTTT. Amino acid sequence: CASSPQSGENTGELFF.

CDR3 amino acids: CASSLPGSLEQFF. For the CDR3, the DNA is TGCGCCAGCAGCTTACCGGGTTCTCTTGAGCAGTTCTTC. This chain joins TRBV5-1 and TRBJ2-1; D gene ambiguous. The CDR3 is made up of 13 amino acids. V lost 2 bases to trimming and J lost 9 bases, with 12 bases between them. The germline gives CDR1 SGHRS, CDR2 YFSETQ.

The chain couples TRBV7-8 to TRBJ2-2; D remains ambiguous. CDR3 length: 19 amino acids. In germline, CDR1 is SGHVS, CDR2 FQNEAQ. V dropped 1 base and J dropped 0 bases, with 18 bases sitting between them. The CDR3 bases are TGTGCCAGCAGCTTAGAATACACCCCGTCCGGAGCGAACACCGGGGAGCTGTTTTTT. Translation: CASSLEYTPSGANTGELFF.

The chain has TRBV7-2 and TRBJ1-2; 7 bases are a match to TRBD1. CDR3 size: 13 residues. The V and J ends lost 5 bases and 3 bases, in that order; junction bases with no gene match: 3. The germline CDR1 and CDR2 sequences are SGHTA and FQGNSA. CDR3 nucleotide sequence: TGTGCCAGCAGCCCCGGGACAGACTATGGCTACACCTTC. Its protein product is CASSPGTDYGYTF. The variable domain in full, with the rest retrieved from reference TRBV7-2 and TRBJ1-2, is GAGVSQSPSNKVTEKGKDVELRCDPISGHTALYWYRQSLGQGLEFLIYFQGNSAPDKSGLPSDRFSAERTGGSVSTLTIQRTQQEDSAVYLCASSPGTDYGYTFGSGTRLTVV.

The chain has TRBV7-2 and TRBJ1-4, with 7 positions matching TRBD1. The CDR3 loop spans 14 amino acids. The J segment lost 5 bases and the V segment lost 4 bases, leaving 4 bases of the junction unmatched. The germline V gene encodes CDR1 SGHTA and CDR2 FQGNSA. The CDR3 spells CASSSTGPNEKLFF. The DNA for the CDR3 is TGTGCCAGCAGCTCGACAGGGCCCAATGAAAAACTGTTTTTT.

As DNA, the CDR3 is TGTGCCAGTACTCCGGACAGGGGAAATGAGCAGTTCTTC. Protein product: CASTPDRGNEQFF. This chain joins TRBV19 and TRBJ2-1; 9 nucleotides match TRBD1. This CDR3 has 13 amino acids. Germline V gene data show CDR1 as LNHDA and CDR2 as SQIVND (reference sequence). V was pared by 7 bases and J by 7 bases, with 5 bases of the junction left unmatched. The whole variable domain, filled in from reference TRBV19 and TRBJ2-1, reads DGGITQSPKYLFRKEGQNVTLSCEQNLNHDAMYWYRQDPGQGLRLIYYSQIVNDFQKGDIAEGYSVSREKKESFPLTVTSAQKNPTAFYLCASTPDRGNEQFFGPGTRLTVL.

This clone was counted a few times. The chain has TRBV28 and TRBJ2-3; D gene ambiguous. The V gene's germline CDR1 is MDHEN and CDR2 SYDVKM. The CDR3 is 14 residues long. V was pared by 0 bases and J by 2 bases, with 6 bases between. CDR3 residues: CASSLWQVTDTQYF. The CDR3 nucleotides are TGTGCCAGCAGTTTATGGCAGGTCACAGATACGCAGTATTTT.

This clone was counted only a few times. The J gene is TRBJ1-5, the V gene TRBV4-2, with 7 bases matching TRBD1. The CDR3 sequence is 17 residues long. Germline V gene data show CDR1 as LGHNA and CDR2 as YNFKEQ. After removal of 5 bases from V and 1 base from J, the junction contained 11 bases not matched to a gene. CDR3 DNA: TGTGCCAGCAGCTCCCGGGACAGCCTCCTGAGCAATCAGCCCCAGCATTTT. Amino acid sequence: CASSSRDSLLSNQPQHF.

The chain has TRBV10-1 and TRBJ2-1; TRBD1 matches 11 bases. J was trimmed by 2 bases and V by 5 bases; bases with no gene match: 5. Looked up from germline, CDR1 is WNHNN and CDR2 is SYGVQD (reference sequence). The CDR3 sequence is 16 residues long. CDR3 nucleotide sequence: TGCGCCAGCAGTCTCGGGACAGGGGGAGCCTACAATGAGCAGTTCTTC. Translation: CASSLGTGGAYNEQFF.

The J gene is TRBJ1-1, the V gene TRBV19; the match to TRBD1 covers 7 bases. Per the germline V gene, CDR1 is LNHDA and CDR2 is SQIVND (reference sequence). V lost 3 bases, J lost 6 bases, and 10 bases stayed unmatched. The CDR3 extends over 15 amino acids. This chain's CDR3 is CASSIGDSPNAEAFF. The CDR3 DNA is TGTGCCAGTAGTATTGGGGACAGTCCTAACGCTGAAGCTTTCTTT.

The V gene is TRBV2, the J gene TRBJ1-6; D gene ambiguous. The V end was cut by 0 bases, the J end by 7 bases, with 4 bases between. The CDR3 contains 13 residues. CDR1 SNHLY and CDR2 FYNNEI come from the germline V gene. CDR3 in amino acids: CASSEALNSPLHF. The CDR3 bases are TGTGCCAGCAGTGAAGCCCTGAATTCACCCCTCCACTTT.

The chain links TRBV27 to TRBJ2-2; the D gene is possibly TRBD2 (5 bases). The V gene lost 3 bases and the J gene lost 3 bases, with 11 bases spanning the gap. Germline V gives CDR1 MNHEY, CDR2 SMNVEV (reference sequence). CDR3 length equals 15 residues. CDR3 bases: TGTGCCAGCAGTTTTTTCGGGGTGGACACCGGGGAGCTGTTTTTT. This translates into CASSFFGVDTGELFF.